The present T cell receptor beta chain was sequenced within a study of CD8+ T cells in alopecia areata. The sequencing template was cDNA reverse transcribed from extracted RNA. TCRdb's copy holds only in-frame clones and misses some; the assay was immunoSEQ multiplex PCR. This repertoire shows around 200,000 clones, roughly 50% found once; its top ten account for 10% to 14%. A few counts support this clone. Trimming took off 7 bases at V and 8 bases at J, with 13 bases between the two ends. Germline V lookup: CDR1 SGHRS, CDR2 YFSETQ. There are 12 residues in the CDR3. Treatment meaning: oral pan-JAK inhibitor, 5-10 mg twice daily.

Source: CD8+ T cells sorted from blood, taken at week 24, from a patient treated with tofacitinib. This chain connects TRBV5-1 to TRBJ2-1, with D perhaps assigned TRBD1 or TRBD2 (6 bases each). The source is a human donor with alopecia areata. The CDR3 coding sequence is TGCGCCAGCGGTCGGGGGCGGGATGAGCAGTTCTTC. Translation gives CASGRGRDEQFF.